This T cell receptor (beta chain) was captured by sequencing in a study of shared clonotypes between healthy human individuals. In regard to this clone: What it binds is not known.

Study-wide results and limits: Sharing across a few donors was seen in 4% to 6.5% of naive CD4 clonotypes. In the sorted subsets, rarefaction showed sequencing was incomplete despite large depth.

Only in-frame clones appear in the TCRdb table, and some are missing; sequencing was by immunoSEQ multiplex PCR. The repertoire holds around 600,000 clones, with almost 97% as singletons. The sequenced sample consisted of naive CD4+ T cells sorted from blood. Subset here: CD45RA+ positively selected. The TCR originated in a woman aged 25 to 39 in good health.

CDR3 sequence: CASSQCGGPSLYYEQYF. For the CDR3, the DNA is TGCGCCAGCAGTCAATGCGGAGGGCCCTCTTTGTACTACGAGCAGTACTTC. The chain recombines TRBV23-1 with TRBJ2-7; D might be TRBD2 (6 bases). TRBV23-1 is recorded as an ORF, its role being uncertain. Trimming left V 1 base short and J 3 bases short, with 19 bases between. CDR3 length: 17 residues.